The source of this T cell receptor beta chain is a study of PD-L1 blockade in urothelial cancer (dated by TCRdb to 2015 to 2018). For context, the study as a whole: Therapy was started in the mid-2010s for all patients, and atezolizumab 1,200 mg was administered intravenously every 3 weeks. Pretreatment tumor samples and matched peripheral blood, collected serially before and after atezolizumab treatment, underwent TCR sequencing. Blood samples gave median yields of around 150,000 T cells and approximately 80,000 unique TCRs, along with a median clonality of 0.080. About 90% of the 29 patients were males with bladder-origin urothelial cancer, and about 65% of the roughly 29 reported a prior smoking history. Progression-free survival longer than 6 months counted as durable clinical benefit, and TCR features were additionally tested against both progression-free and overall survival. The study was an exploratory multi-omic analysis of somatic, immune and clinical correlates of response to PD-L1 blockade with atezolizumab in urothelial cancer. Pretreatment blood TCR-seq was available for twenty-nine patients, at least one posttreatment blood collection was obtained for around 25 patients, and tumor TCR-seq was available for around 25 patients. Blood samples were analyzed at two time points: 3 weeks after treatment start (second dose) and 6 weeks after treatment start. Durable clinical benefit was achieved by nine patients and was not achieved by 20 patients. In the same patients who had TCR sequencing, pretreatment tumors also underwent whole exome sequencing and RNA sequencing. Patients had an ECOG performance status of 0 or 1 and had received between 0 and 3 prior chemotherapy regimens. Broad study findings and their caveats: Improved progression-free and overall survival was associated with having pretreatment peripheral blood TCR clonality below the median. Because the sample size was small (n of about 30) and many of the analyses were exploratory, the results are meant to be hypothesis-generating. Greater expansion of tumor-associated TCR clones in peripheral blood 3 weeks after the start of treatment was observed in patients with durable benefit (n of about 20, p = 0.022).

The CDR1 and CDR2 encoded by the germline V gene (reference sequence) are PRHDT and FYEKMQ. V is cut by 4 bases and J by 6 bases, and the space between the germline ends is 12 bases. Measured from the cysteine to the phenylalanine, the CDR3 is 13 residues long. Only the CDR3 DNA stays, 39 bases, in frame from base 1. In the paper's terms, the time point label means: peripheral blood 6 weeks after treatment start. A total of around 30 patients with locally advanced or metastatic urothelial carcinoma, treated at Memorial Sloan Kettering on a trial protocol, made up the cohort. Peripheral blood mononuclear cells were collected pretreatment and during treatment, with between 1 and 8 total time points obtained per patient. The Qiagen DNeasy Blood extraction kit was used to purify genomic DNA from total PBMCs and tumor samples. Collected pretreatment and during treatment, PBMCs were isolated and stored as previously described.

Worth noting for this clone: Which antigen it targets is not known. Per-nucleotide qualities are absent, and no much larger clonotype sits a single base away.

To estimate absolute template abundance from read counts, synthetic TCR analog templates were spiked into each PCR. Using the immunoSEQ assay, TCRbeta CDR3 regions were amplified from genomic DNA with bias-controlled V and J gene primers. Sequencing of rearranged TCRbeta segments was performed at approximately 20X coverage. As for the original processing: Clustering was used to correct sequencing errors, and CDR3s were annotated against IMGT so that V, D and J genes could be assigned. Downstream analyses used only productive TCRbeta rearrangements, leaving out any out-of-frame or stop-codon sequences. Clonality was calculated as one minus the Shannon entropy normalized by the log of the number of unique productive sequences. Fisher's exact test with Benjamini-Hochberg correction, using a cutoff of adjusted p below 0.01, was how clones that differed between time points or between blood and tumor were identified. TCRdb took over this immuneACCESS table, retaining in-frame rearrangements with V and J assigned. Such tables are incomplete; in checked studies, under half of the missing clones stem from an unresolved V gene, and the remainder is unexplained. V, J and clone size are taken as reported in that table, and D and trimming were inferred from the DNA itself. In this sample the table shows about 130,000 clones, about 83% of which occur a single time. The ten most abundant clones make up roughly 2.3% of the sample.

The V and J genes are TRBV13 and TRBJ1-1; a confident D gene designation cannot be given. The TCR sequence derives from a man aged 50-59 years with urothelial cancer. The input for sequencing was PBMCs, taken around atezolizumab (anti-PD-L1) treatment. The nucleotide sequence is given as TGTGCCAGCAGCTGGCGAGGAGGTCCTGAAGCTTTCTTT. Its translation is CASSWRGGPEAFF.